This TCR beta chain was documented in a study of cytomegalovirus exposure and HLA in healthy donors. CDR1 and CDR2 (germline): LGHNA, YSLEER. The CDR3 has 15 residues. Trimming at V came to 1 base and at J to 2 bases, leaving 4 bases not matched to a gene. TCRdb's table, derived via immunoSEQ multiplex PCR, lists solely in-frame clones and lacks some. The sample shows about 120,000 clones, 95% to 97% of them seen only once. The source of this sequence is a man aged 18 to 29 in good health and CMV-seronegative. The J gene is TRBJ2-7, the V gene TRBV4-3; the match to TRBD1 covers 8 bases. The sequenced sample consisted of PBMCs. CDR3 bases: TGCGCCAGCAGCCAAGGTGGCAGGGGGCCCTACGAGCAGTACTTC. It specifies CASSQGGRGPYEQYF.